Listed below are T cell receptor beta chains from one sample, sequenced in a study of OX40 agonist ivuxolimab in advanced cancers. The assay was immunoSEQ multiplex PCR, and TCRdb's table has in-frame clones only and misses some. Of fewer than 100,000 clones in the sample, about 94% were seen once. Sample: CD4+ or CD8+ T cells sorted from blood, taken in a trial of the OX40 agonist ivuxolimab. Receptors originate from an adult with an advanced solid tumor such as melanoma, head and neck, liver or kidney cancer. Both conserved end residues are part of each CDR3. A D gene is named only where the DNA matches it firmly.

TRBJ1-4	NA	TRBV4-1	TGCGCCAGCAGCCAAGGCTGGAGGGGCGAAAAACTGTTTTTT	CASSQGWRGEKLFF
TRBJ2-7	NA	TRBV2	TGTGCCAGCAGTGAAAGGTTCTCCTACGAGCAGTACTTC	CASSERFSYEQYF
TRBJ1-2	NA	TRBV7-3	TGTGCCAGCAGCCCCGGGGGGGGCGGCGGCTACACCTTC	CASSPGGGGGYTF
TRBJ2-7	NA	TRBV6-1	TGTGCCAGCTCTGACTACGAGCAGTACTTC	CASSDYEQYF
TRBJ1-1	NA	TRBV5-1	TGCGCCAGCAGCTTGCCCGACCTCTCCGTGAACACTGAAGCTTTCTTT	CASSLPDLSVNTEAFF
TRBJ2-3	TRBD2	TRBV6-5	TGTGCCAGCAAGATACTAGCGGGGGGTGGAGATACGCAGTATTTT	CASKILAGGGDTQYF
TRBJ1-2	NA	TRBV7-2	TGTGCCAGCAGCTTAAATGTGGCAGCCTACTATGGCTACACCTTC	CASSLNVAAYYGYTF
TRBJ2-5	TRBD2	TRBV7-2	TGTGCCAGCAGCTCTCGAGGACTTGGGACTAGCGGATCCCAAGAGACCCAGTACTTC	CASSSRGLGTSGSQETQYF
TRBJ1-1	TRBD1	TRBV4-1	TGCGCCAGCAGCCTCCGACAGGGGGCGGATGACACTGAAGCTTTCTTT	CASSLRQGADDTEAFF
TRBJ1-3	TRBD1	TRBV11-2	TGTGCCAGCAGCAGAGACAGGGGGCAAGGAAACACCATATATTTT	CASSRDRGQGNTIYF
TRBJ2-3	NA	TRBV27	TGTGCCAGCAGTTTGGCCAGGCTAGGGGATACGCAGTATTTT	CASSLARLGDTQYF
TRBJ2-2	NA	TRBV11-2	TGTGCCAGCAGCTTAAGTTCCGGGGAGCTGTTTTTT	CASSLSSGELFF